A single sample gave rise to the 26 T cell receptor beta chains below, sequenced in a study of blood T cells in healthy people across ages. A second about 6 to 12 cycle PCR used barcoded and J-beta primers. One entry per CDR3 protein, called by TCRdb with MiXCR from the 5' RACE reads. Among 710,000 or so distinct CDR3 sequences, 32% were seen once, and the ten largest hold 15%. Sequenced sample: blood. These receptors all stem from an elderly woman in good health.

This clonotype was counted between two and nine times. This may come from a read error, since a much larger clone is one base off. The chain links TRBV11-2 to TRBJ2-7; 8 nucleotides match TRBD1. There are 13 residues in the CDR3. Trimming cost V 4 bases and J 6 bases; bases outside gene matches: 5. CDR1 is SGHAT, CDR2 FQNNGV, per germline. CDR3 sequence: CASSSDRVGEQYF. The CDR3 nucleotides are TGTGCCAGCAGCTCGGACAGGGTTGGCGAGCAGTACTTC.

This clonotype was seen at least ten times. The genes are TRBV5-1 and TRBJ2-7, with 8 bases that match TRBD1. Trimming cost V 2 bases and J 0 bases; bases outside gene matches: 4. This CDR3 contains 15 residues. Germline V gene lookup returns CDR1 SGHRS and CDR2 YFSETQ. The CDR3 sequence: CASSFDRGYSYEQYF. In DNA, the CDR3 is TGCGCCAGCAGCTTCGACAGGGGTTACTCCTACGAGCAGTACTTC. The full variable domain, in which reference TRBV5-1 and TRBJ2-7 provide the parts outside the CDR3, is KAGVTQTPRYLIKTRGQQVTLSCSPISGHRSVSWYQQTPGQGLQFLFEYFSETQRNKGNFPGRFSGRQFSNSRSEMNVSTLELGDSALYLCASSFDRGYSYEQYFGPGTRLTVT.

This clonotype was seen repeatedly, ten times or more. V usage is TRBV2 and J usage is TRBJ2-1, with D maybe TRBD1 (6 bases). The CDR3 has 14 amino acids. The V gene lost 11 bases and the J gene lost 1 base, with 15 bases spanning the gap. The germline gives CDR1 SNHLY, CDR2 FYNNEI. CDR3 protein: CADDRQGSYNEQFF. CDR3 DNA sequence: TGTGCCGATGATAGGCAGGGGTCCTACAATGAGCAGTTCTTC.

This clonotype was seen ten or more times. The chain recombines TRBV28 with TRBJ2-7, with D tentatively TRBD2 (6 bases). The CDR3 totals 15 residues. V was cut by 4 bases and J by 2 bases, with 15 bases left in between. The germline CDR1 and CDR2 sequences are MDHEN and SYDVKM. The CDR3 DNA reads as TGTGCCAGCAGTTGGCGGGACCCCGGGGCCTACGAGCAGTACTTC. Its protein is CASSWRDPGAYEQYF.

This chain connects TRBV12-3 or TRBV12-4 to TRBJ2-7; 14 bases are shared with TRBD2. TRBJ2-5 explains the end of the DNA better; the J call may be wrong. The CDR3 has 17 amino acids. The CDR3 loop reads CASSHQPGLAGEETQYF. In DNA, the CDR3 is TGTGCCAGCAGCCACCAACCGGGACTAGCGGGAGAAGAGACCCAGTACTTC.

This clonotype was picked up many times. The CDR3 DNA sequence: TGTGCCAGCAGGACGGGACAGCAAGAGACCCAGTACTTC. It yields the protein CASRTGQQETQYF. This sequence joins TRBV5-4 and TRBJ2-5, with 7 bases aligning to TRBD1. Germline V CDR1 and CDR2: SGHNT, YYREEE (reference sequence). V gave up 5 bases and J gave up 2 bases; unmatched junction bases: 3. The CDR3 extends over 13 amino acids.

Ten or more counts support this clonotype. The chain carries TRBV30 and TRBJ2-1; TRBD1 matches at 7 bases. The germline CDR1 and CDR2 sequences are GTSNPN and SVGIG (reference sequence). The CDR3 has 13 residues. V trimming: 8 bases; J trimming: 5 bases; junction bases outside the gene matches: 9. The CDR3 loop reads CAMRTGDNNEQFF. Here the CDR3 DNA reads TGTGCCATGCGGACAGGCGATAACAATGAGCAGTTCTTC.

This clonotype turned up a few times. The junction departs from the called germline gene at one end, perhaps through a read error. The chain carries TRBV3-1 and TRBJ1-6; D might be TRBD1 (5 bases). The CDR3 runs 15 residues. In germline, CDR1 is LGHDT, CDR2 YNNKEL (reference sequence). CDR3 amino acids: CASSGTGRLNSPPHF. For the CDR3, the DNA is TGTGCCAGCAGCGGAACGGGACGGCTTAATTCACCCCCCCACTTT.

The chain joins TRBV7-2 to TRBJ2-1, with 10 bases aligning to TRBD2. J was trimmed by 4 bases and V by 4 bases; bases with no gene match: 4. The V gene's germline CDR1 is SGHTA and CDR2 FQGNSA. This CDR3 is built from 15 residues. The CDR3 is CASSSRTSGYNEQFF. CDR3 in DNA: TGTGCCAGCAGCTCTCGGACTAGCGGTTACAATGAGCAGTTCTTC. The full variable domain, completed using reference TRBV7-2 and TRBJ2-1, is GAGVSQSPSNKVTEKGKDVELRCDPISGHTALYWYRQSLGQGLEFLIYFQGNSAPDKSGLPSDRFSAERTGGSVSTLTIQRTQQEDSAVYLCASSSRTSGYNEQFFGPGTRLTVL.

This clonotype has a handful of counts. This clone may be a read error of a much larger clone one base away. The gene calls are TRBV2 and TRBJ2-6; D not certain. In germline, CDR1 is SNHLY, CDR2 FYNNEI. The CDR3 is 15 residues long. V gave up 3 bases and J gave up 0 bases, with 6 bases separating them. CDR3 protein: CASSDGSSGANVLTF. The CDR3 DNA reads TGTGCCAGCAGTGATGGCAGCTCTGGGGCCAACGTCCTGACTTTC.

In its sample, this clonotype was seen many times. The CDR3 region is CASSLGAGGYTF. CDR3 nucleotides: TGTGCCAGCAGTTTAGGAGCCGGCGGCTACACCTTC. The chain has TRBV12-3 or TRBV12-4 and TRBJ1-2, with D unclear. Trimming shortened V by 1 base and J by 8 bases, and 8 bases separated the two germline ends. The CDR3 sequence is 12 residues long.

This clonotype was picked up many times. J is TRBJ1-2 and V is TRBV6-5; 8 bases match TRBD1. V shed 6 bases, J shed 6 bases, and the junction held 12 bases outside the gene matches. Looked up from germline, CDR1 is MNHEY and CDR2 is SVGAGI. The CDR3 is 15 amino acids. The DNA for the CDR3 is TGTGCCAGCAGCCGCCGGACAGGGCGCCAAGATGGCTACACCTTC. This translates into CASSRRTGRQDGYTF.

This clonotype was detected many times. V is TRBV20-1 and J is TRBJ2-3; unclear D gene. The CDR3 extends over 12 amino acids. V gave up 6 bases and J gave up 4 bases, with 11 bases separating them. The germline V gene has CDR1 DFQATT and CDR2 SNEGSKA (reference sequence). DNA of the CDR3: TGCAGTGCCGCCCAATACCCAGATACGCAGTATTTT. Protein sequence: CSAAQYPDTQYF.

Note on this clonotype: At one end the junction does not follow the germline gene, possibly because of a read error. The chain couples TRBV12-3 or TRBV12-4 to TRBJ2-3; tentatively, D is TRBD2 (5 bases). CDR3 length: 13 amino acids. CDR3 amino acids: CATKRGNTDAQYF. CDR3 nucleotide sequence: TGTGCCACTAAGAGAGGGAACACAGATGCGCAGTATTTT.

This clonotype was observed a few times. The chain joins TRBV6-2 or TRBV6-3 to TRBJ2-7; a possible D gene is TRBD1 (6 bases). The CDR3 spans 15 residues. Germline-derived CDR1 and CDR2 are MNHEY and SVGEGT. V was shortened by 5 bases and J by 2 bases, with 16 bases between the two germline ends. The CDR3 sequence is CASSPDGTPPYEQYF. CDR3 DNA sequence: TGTGCCAGCAGTCCTGACGGGACACCCCCCTACGAGCAGTACTTC.

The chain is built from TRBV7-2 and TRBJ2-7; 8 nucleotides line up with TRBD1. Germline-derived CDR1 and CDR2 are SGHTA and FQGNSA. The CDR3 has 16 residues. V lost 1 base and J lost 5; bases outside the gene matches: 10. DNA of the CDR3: TGTGCCAGCAGCTTAGACGGGACAGGAAGTAGCAACGAGCAGTACTTC. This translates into CASSLDGTGSSNEQYF.

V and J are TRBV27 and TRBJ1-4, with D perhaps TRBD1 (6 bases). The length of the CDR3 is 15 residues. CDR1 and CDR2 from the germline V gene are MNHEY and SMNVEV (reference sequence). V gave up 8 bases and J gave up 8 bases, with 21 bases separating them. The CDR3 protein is CASRTGWGGKEKLFF. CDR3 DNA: TGTGCCAGCCGTACTGGTTGGGGGGGCAAGGAAAAACTGTTTTTT.

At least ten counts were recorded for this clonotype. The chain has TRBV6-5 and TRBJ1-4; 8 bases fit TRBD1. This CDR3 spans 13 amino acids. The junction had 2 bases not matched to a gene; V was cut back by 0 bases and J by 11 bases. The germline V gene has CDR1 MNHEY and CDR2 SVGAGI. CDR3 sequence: CASSYSDRAKLFF. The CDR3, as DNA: TGTGCCAGCAGTTACTCGGACAGGGCGAAACTGTTTTTT.

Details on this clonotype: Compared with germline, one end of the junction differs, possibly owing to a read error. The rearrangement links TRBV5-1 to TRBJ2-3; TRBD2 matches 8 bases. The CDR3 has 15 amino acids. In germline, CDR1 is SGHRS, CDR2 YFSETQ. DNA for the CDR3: TGCGCCGGCAGCTTCGCGGGGGGTACCACAGATACGCAGTATTTT. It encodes CAGSFAGGTTDTQYF.

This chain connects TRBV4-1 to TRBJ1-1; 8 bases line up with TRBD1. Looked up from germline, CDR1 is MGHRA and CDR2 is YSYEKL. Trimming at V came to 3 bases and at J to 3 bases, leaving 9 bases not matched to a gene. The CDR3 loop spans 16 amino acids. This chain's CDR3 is CASSHTRDRGHTEAFF. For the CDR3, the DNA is TGCGCCAGCAGCCACACCAGAGACAGGGGCCACACTGAAGCTTTCTTT.

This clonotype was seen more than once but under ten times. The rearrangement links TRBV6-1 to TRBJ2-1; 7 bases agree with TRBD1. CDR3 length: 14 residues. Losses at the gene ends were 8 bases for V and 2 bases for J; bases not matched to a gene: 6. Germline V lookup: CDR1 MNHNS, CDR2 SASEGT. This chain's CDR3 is CASSRDSTYNEQFF. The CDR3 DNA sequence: TGTGCCAGCTCCCGGGACAGCACCTACAATGAGCAGTTCTTC.

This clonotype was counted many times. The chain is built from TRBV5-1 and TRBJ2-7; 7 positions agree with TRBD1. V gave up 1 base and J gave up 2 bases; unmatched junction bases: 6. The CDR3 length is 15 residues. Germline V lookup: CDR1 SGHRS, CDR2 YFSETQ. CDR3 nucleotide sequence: TGCGCCAGCAGCTTGCGGACAGGACCTACCTACGAGCAGTACTTC. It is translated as CASSLRTGPTYEQYF.

CDR3 residues: CASSPLGQKNNEQFF. CDR3 coding DNA: TGTGCCAGCAGCCCGCTCGGACAGAAAAACAATGAGCAGTTCTTC. The V gene is TRBV3-1, the J gene TRBJ2-1, with a tentative D call TRBD1 (6 bases). Germline lookup yields CDR1 LGHDT and CDR2 YNNKEL (reference sequence). The CDR3 has 15 residues. With 4 bases removed from V and 5 bases from J, the gap between germline ends came to 15 bases.

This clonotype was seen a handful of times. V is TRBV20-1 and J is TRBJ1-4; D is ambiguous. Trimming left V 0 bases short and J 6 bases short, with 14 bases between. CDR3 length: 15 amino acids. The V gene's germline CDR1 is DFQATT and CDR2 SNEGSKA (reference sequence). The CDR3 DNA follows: TGCAGTGCTAGAGAGGTCGGGCAGGTGGATGAAAAACTGTTTTTT. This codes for CSAREVGQVDEKLFF.

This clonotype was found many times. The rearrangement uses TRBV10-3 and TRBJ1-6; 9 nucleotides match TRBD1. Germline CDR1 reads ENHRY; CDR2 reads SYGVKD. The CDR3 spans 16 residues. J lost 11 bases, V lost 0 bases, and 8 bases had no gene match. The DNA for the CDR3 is TGTGCCATCAGTGAGTCTCGGGACAGGGCGTTTGCACCCCTCCACTTT. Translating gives CAISESRDRAFAPLHF.

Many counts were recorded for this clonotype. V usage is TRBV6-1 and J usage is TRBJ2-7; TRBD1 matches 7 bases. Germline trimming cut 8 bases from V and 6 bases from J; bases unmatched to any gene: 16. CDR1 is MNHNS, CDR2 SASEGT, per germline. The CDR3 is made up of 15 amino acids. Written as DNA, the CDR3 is TGTGCCAGCTGTCGGGACAGCGGCCTGAATGGCGAGCAGTACTTC. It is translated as CASCRDSGLNGEQYF.